Listed here are 3 T cell receptor beta chains from one sample, sequenced in a study of T cell clones after liver transplantation (dated by TCRdb to between 2019 and 2020). The library was produced with the immunoSEQ multiplex PCR assay. As stored in TCRdb, this immuneACCESS dataset retains in-frame rearrangements with V and J assigned. A fraction of the clones does not appear; measured against another copy, unresolved V genes explain less than half of the discrepancy, and the remainder lacks a known reason. The sample has 75,000 to 95,000 clones on record, about 85% of them singletons. The top ten constitute about 2% of the sample. The sample was CD4+ T cells from blood, taken less than 50 months after liver transplant. These receptor sequences come from a human patient who received a liver transplant. After a transplant, the donor of the graft may account for some T cells.

The chain links TRBV19 to TRBJ2-3, with a weak D call TRBD1 (6 bases). V was shortened by 6 bases and J by 3 bases, with 13 bases between the two germline ends. The germline gives CDR1 LNHDA, CDR2 SQIVND (reference sequence). This CDR3 comprises 14 residues. Here the CDR3 reads CASRPTGGTDTQYF. The CDR3 nucleotides read TGTGCCAGTAGACCGACAGGAGGAACAGATACGCAGTATTTT.

This clone was seen a single time. The gene calls are TRBV5-1 and TRBJ1-2; unclear D gene. V was shortened by 1 base and J by 0 bases, with 19 bases between the two germline ends. CDR3 length: 18 residues. Looked up from germline, CDR1 is SGHRS and CDR2 is YFSETQ. DNA of the CDR3: TGCGCCAGCAGCTTGAGTTTACCGGGCTCTGGAACTAACTATGGCTACACCTTC. It is translated as CASSLSLPGSGTNYGYTF.

This clone appeared a few times. This chain links TRBV4-1 with TRBJ2-1, with D perhaps matching TRBD2 (5 bases). Trimming shortened V by 3 bases and J by 0 bases, and 12 bases separated the two germline ends. The CDR3 covers 16 residues. Germline CDR1 reads MGHRA; CDR2 reads YSYEKL. The CDR3 nucleotides read TGCGCCAGCAGCCAGAGGGATGCGAGCTCCTACAATGAGCAGTTCTTC. Its translation is CASSQRDASSYNEQFF.